This T cell receptor beta chain was retrieved from a study of blood T cell repertoires in COVID-19. At the level of the study: COVID-19 samples from acute and convalescent phases originated in the United States, Italy and Spain. PBMCs, B-cell-depleted T cells, or T cells were the source of the cDNA or gDNA that made up the material.

In the original analysis: From reference gene primer amplification, estimates of nucleated cell counts were derived. Data came from immunoSEQ multiplex PCR; TCRdb stores just in-frame clones and leaves some out. The DNA was the basis for D and trimming; V, J and clone size are from that table. The sample records 150,000 to 200,000 clones, around 85% being singletons. The germline V gene has CDR1 SQVTM and CDR2 ANQGSEA. V gave up 4 bases and J gave up 1 base, with 7 bases separating them. The CDR3 is 12 amino acids. This sequence joins TRBV29-1 and TRBJ1-1; D is unclear. The sample consisted of peripheral blood. The TCR was taken from a human donor with acute or convalescent COVID-19. The donor label of this sample is uncertain. CDR3 sequence (DNA): TGCAGCGTTGTGGGAGGGAACACTGAAGCTTTCTTT. Translated: CSVVGGNTEAFF. The full variable domain, completed using reference TRBV29-1 and TRBJ1-1, is SAVISQKPSRDICQRGTSLTIQCQVDSQVTMMFWYRQQPGQSLTLIATANQGSEATYESGFVIDKFPISRPNLTFSTLTVSNMSPEDSSIYLCSVVGGNTEAFFGQGTRLTVV.